Sequencing of this T cell receptor (beta chain) was carried out in a study of T cell repertoires in cytomegalovirus infection. On the study more broadly: The authors used CMV epitopes that were HLA-C-restricted (recently identified) and HLA-B-restricted (well studied). It was the public TCR beta signatures that indicated both CMV infection and matching HLA type. Findings and caveats of the study: Frequencies of public TCR beta families were cumulated, and this identified carriers of CMV plus the relevant HLA. The ex vivo response was dominated by HLA-C-restricted CMV-specific TCR beta clonotypes.

With respect to this clonotype: What it binds is not known.

TCRdb called the reads again in MiXCR, with one record for every CDR3 protein. The repertoire has about 360,000 distinct CDR3 sequences, roughly a third of them found once; the top ten carry roughly 13%. Germline-derived CDR1 and CDR2 are SGHVS and FNYEAQ. CDR3 length: 13 residues. V was pared by 5 bases and J by 10 bases, with 17 bases between. The rearrangement uses TRBV7-6 and TRBJ1-1; D is unclear. The source of this sequence is a human donor in good health (CMV status not recorded). Some clones in this sample may be carry-over from other donors' samples. This specimen consisted of cultured PBMCs, obtained from culture after CMV antigen stimulation. The CDR3 region is CASSIGSEDGAFF. CDR3 sequence (DNA): TGTGCCAGCAGCATAGGTTCAGAGGACGGAGCTTTCTTT.